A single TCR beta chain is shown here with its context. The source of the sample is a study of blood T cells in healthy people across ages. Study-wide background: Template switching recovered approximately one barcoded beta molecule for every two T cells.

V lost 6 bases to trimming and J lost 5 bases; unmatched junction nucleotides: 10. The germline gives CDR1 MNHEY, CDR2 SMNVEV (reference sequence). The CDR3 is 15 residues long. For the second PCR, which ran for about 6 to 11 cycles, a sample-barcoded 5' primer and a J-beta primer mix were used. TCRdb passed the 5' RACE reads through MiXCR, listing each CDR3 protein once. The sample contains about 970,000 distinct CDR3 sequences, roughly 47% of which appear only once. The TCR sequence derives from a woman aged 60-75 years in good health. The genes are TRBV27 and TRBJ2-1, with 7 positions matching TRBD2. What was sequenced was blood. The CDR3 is CASRFLREGHNEQFF. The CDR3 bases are TGTGCCAGCAGATTCCTTAGGGAGGGACACAATGAGCAGTTCTTC.